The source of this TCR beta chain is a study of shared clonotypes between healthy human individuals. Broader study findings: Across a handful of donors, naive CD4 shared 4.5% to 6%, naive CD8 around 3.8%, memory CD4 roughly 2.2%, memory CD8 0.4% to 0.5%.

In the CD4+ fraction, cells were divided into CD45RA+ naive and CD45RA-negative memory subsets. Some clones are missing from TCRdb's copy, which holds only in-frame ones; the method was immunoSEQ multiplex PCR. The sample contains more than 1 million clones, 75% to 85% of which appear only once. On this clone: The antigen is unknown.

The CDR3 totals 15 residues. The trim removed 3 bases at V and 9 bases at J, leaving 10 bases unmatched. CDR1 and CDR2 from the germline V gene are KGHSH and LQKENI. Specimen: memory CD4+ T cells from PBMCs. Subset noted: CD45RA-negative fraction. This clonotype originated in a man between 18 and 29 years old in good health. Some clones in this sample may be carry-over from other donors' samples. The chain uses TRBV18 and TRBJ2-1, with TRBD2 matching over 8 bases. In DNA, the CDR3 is TGTGCCAGCTCACCCCGGGGGCGGGAGGCAGCTGAGCAGTTCTTC. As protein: CASSPRGREAAEQFF.